This TCR beta chain was recorded in a study of shared clonotypes between healthy human individuals. The table came from immunoSEQ multiplex PCR; TCRdb's copy has only in-frame clones and leaves some out. The sample consists of roughly 2.5 million clones, around 90% of them appearing once. The CDR3 is made up of 15 amino acids. The ends were cut back, 1 base at V and 1 base at J, with 8 bases in the middle. Per the germline V gene, CDR1 is SGHRS and CDR2 is YFSETQ. Sequencing was performed on naive CD4+ T cells sorted from blood. The subset denotes: CD45RA+ positively selected. V usage is TRBV5-1 and J usage is TRBJ2-2; perhaps TRBD1 as D (5 bases). The source is a man between 18 and 35 years old in good health. CDR3 protein: CASSLPGKNTGELFF. CDR3 sequence (DNA): TGCGCCAGCAGCTTGCCAGGGAAGAACACCGGGGAGCTGTTTTTT. Looking up the rest from reference TRBV5-1 and TRBJ2-2 gives the full variable domain: KAGVTQTPRYLIKTRGQQVTLSCSPISGHRSVSWYQQTPGQGLQFLFEYFSETQRNKGNFPGRFSGRQFSNSRSEMNVSTLELGDSALYLCASSLPGKNTGELFFGEGSRLTVL.